These 25 T cell receptor beta chains were all obtained from the same sample, sequenced in a study of control samples from healthy donors and cancer patients. Sequenced by immunoSEQ multiplex PCR; TCRdb stores in-frame clones only, minus some. Of 100,000 to 150,000 clones detected, around 92% appear once; the ten largest clones hold 6.5% to 9.5%. Source material: PBMCs. The receptors derive from a man aged 45 to 65 with head and neck cancer.

This chain joins TRBV7-9 and TRBJ1-3, with D perhaps TRBD1 (6 bases). Germline CDR1 reads SEHNR; CDR2 reads FQNEAQ (reference sequence). The CDR3 has 18 residues. The ends were cut back, 0 bases at V and 2 bases at J, with 17 bases in the middle. CDR3 sequence reads: CASSLAGGREIPGNTIYF. CDR3 nucleotides: TGTGCCAGCAGCTTAGCAGGGGGACGTGAGATTCCTGGAAACACCATATATTTT. Based on the CDR3 plus reference TRBV7-9 and TRBJ1-3, the full variable domain is DTGVSQNPRHKITKRGQNVTFRCDPISEHNRLYWYRQTLGQGPEFLTYFQNEAQLEKSRLLSDRFSAERPKGSFSTLEIQRTEQGDSAMYLCASSLAGGREIPGNTIYFGEGSWLTVV.

The rearrangement joins TRBV18 to TRBJ2-1, with unresolved D. Germline V gives CDR1 KGHSH, CDR2 LQKENI. This CDR3 has 13 residues. Trimming cost V 3 bases and J 4 bases, with 7 bases left between them. As DNA, the CDR3 is TGTGCCAGCTCACCGGAGTTATACAATGAGCAGTTCTTC. It yields the protein CASSPELYNEQFF.

The V and J genes are TRBV5-1 and TRBJ2-1; TRBD1 might be the D (5 bases). From germline, CDR1 is SGHRS and CDR2 YFSETQ. This CDR3 contains 20 residues. Trimming shortened V by 0 bases and J by 7 bases, and 29 bases separated the two germline ends. In nucleotides, the CDR3 is TGCGCCAGCAGCTTGGAACGAGGAAGGGGAAATCGCAAACTCCCGAATGAGCAGTTCTTC. Amino acids: CASSLERGRGNRKLPNEQFF.

Concerning this clone: A junction end diverges from the germline sequence, so it may reflect a read error. The chain employs TRBV7-2 and TRBJ2-1, with 10 bases that match TRBD2. CDR1 is SGHTA and CDR2 is FQGNSA in the germline V gene. The length of the CDR3 is 14 residues. The CDR3 here is CASSPHSGGAGVIF. The CDR3 bases are TGTGCCAGCAGTCCCCACAGCGGGGGGGCCGGGGTGATCTTC.

V is TRBV19 and J is TRBJ2-2; tentative D call: TRBD2 (6 bases). Germline V gene lookup returns CDR1 LNHDA and CDR2 SQIVND (reference sequence). V lost 4 bases and J 2 bases, leaving 14 bases between the germline ends. CDR3 size: 16 residues. The CDR3 sequence: CASSKRGTLNTGELFF. For the CDR3, the DNA is TGTGCCAGTAGTAAACGCGGGACTCTAAACACCGGGGAGCTGTTTTTT.

The V call is TRBV5-5, the J call TRBJ2-1; maybe TRBD1 (6 bases). The CDR3 has 15 residues. Trimming left V 2 bases short and J 5 bases short, with 14 bases between. Germline V gene lookup returns CDR1 SGHKS and CDR2 YYEKEE (reference sequence). DNA for the CDR3: TGTGCCAGCAGCTTACAGGGAAATAGGGACAATGAGCAGTTCTTC. This codes for CASSLQGNRDNEQFF. The full variable domain, completed using reference TRBV5-5 and TRBJ2-1, is DAGVTQSPTHLIKTRGQQVTLRCSPISGHKSVSWYQQVLGQGPQFIFQYYEKEERGRGNFPDRFSARQFPNYSSELNVNALLLGDSALYLCASSLQGNRDNEQFFGPGTRLTVL.

The rearrangement links TRBV12-3 or TRBV12-4 to TRBJ1-5; D ambiguous. The CDR3 loop spans 13 amino acids. V lost 7 bases, J lost 11 bases, and 18 bases lay in between. The CDR3 protein is CASKRASVQTQHF. The CDR3 DNA sequence: TGTGCCAGCAAGAGGGCCAGCGTTCAAACCCAGCATTTT.

This sequence joins TRBV3-1 (or the pseudogene TRBV3-2) and TRBJ2-1; D is possibly TRBD2 (6 bases). Germline V lookup: CDR1 LGHDT, CDR2 YNNKEL (reference sequence). V was shortened by 0 bases and J by 3 bases, with 18 bases between the two germline ends. This CDR3 spans 18 amino acids. Here the CDR3 reads CASSQDNGLATNYNEQFF. The CDR3 nucleotides are TGTGCCAGCAGCCAAGACAATGGGCTAGCGACGAACTACAATGAGCAGTTCTTC.

This clone was seen just once. The chain recombines TRBV11-3 with TRBJ2-1, with a tentative D call TRBD2 (6 bases). The germline V gene has CDR1 SGHNT and CDR2 YENEEA. V was pared by 6 bases and J by 7 bases, with 16 bases between. The CDR3 spans 14 residues. As DNA, the CDR3 is TGTGCCAGCAGTTCGGAGGGAGGTTGGAATGAGCAGTTCTTC. Protein: CASSSEGGWNEQFF. The entire variable domain, with the rest obtained from reference TRBV11-3 and TRBJ2-1, is as follows: EAGVVQSPRYKIIEKKQPVAFWCNPISGHNTLYWYLQNLGQGPELLIRYENEEAVDDSQLPKDRFSAERLKGVDSTLKIQPAELGDSAVYLCASSSEGGWNEQFFGPGTRLTVL.

The V and J genes are TRBV19 and TRBJ1-1; 9 nucleotides agree with TRBD1. Unmatched junction bases numbered 13, after V lost 7 bases and J lost 4 bases. In germline, CDR1 is LNHDA, CDR2 SQIVND (reference sequence). The CDR3 length is 16 residues. The DNA for the CDR3 is TGTGCCAGTAAGTGGGGACAGGGTGGCCTGAGCACTGAAGCTTTCTTT. Translation: CASKWGQGGLSTEAFF.

This clone has a single count. The chain is built from TRBV29-1 and TRBJ2-3, with TRBD2 identical over 10 bases. This CDR3 spans 14 amino acids. The V gene's germline CDR1 is SQVTM and CDR2 ANQGSEA. The V and J ends lost 3 bases and 4 bases, in that order; junction bases with no gene match: 4. The CDR3 DNA reads TGCAGCGTTGACCCAGCGGGAGGGCCAGATACGCAGTATTTT. Protein: CSVDPAGGPDTQYF.

This clone appeared a single time. The V and J genes are TRBV5-1 and TRBJ2-7; D is uncertain. The V gene's germline CDR1 is SGHRS and CDR2 YFSETQ. With 4 bases removed from V and 4 bases from J, the gap between germline ends came to 21 bases. CDR3 length: 16 residues. The CDR3 loop is CASSPKRGQLDYEQYF. The CDR3 DNA follows: TGCGCCAGCAGCCCAAAAAGAGGCCAGTTGGATTACGAGCAGTACTTC.

The DNA of the CDR3 is TGTGCCAGCAGCTTTACCGGGTCCCTCGGGACCGGGGAGCTGTTTTTT. Protein: CASSFTGSLGTGELFF. The rearrangement uses TRBV7-6 and TRBJ2-2; D not certain. Germline loops: CDR1 SGHVS, CDR2 FNYEAQ. The germline V and J ends were trimmed by 3 bases and 5 bases, with 16 bases remaining between them. There are 16 residues in the CDR3. The full variable domain, rest sourced from reference TRBV7-6 and TRBJ2-2, is GAGVSQSPRYKVTKRGQDVALRCDPISGHVSLYWYRQALGQGPEFLTYFNYEAQQDKSGLPNDRFSAERPEGSISTLTIQRTEQRDSAMYRCASSFTGSLGTGELFFGEGSRLTVL.

This clone was counted only a few times. The chain joins TRBV19 to TRBJ2-7, with 7 bases matching TRBD1. Per the germline V gene, CDR1 is LNHDA and CDR2 is SQIVND (reference sequence). The CDR3 is made up of 16 amino acids. Trimming cost V 5 bases and J 0 bases; bases outside gene matches: 10. This chain's CDR3 is CASSAAGTANSYEQYF. Here the CDR3 DNA reads TGTGCCAGTAGTGCCGCCGGGACAGCAAACTCCTACGAGCAGTACTTC.

The CDR3 nucleotides read TGTGCCAGAAGCTCATCGAACTTTCGGGCTGCTACGCAGTATTTT. Residues: CARSSSNFRAATQYF. V gene TRBV7-5 combines with J gene TRBJ2-3. TRBV7-5 is given as a pseudogene. The CDR3 covers 15 residues.

The V call is TRBV12-3 or TRBV12-4, the J call TRBJ1-5, with D uncertain. Trimming took off 10 bases at V and 4 bases at J, with 11 bases between the two ends. The CDR3 contains 12 residues. CDR3: CATRAGNQPQHF. CDR3 nucleotide sequence: TGTGCCACCCGTGCTGGGAATCAGCCCCAGCATTTT.

The V call is TRBV19, the J call TRBJ2-6; 10 bases fit TRBD1. The CDR3 is made up of 21 amino acids. Germline values: CDR1 LNHDA, CDR2 SQIVND (reference sequence). Losses at the gene ends were 0 bases for V and 2 bases for J; bases not matched to a gene: 13. The CDR3 DNA reads TGTGCCAGTAGTATAGATCCGACGACAGGGGGCCTGAGGCCTGGGGCCAACGTCCTGACTTTC. Protein: CASSIDPTTGGLRPGANVLTF.

The chain has TRBV4-2 and TRBJ1-1; a weak D match, TRBD1 (6 bases). The CDR3 covers 14 residues. Germline CDR1 LGHNA, CDR2 YNFKEQ. The V end lost 4 bases, the J end lost 4 bases, and 13 bases lay between the germline ends. CDR3 residues: CASSPKTGPTEAFF. In nucleotides, the CDR3 is TGTGCCAGCAGCCCGAAGACAGGCCCCACTGAAGCTTTCTTT.

The rearrangement joins TRBV7-9 to TRBJ2-7; 8 positions match TRBD2. Trimming took 3 bases from V and 3 from J; bases not matched to a gene: 1. CDR3 length: 13 amino acids. Germline lookup yields CDR1 SEHNR and CDR2 FQNEAQ (reference sequence). CDR3 residues: CASSLSGSYEQYF. CDR3 coding DNA: TGTGCCAGCAGCTTGAGCGGGAGCTACGAGCAGTACTTC.

The chain couples TRBV6-5 to TRBJ1-1; D gene ambiguous. The CDR3 contains 15 residues. Germline lookup yields CDR1 MNHEY and CDR2 SVGAGI. V lost 7 bases and J lost 1, with 16 bases in between. CDR3 sequence reads: CASKVEGNRNTEAFF. The CDR3 coding sequence is TGTGCCAGCAAGGTCGAGGGCAATAGGAACACTGAAGCTTTCTTT.

This CDR3 is CAISELGKPLHF. DNA for the CDR3: TGTGCCATCAGTGAGTTGGGGAAGCCCCTCCACTTT. This rearrangement joins TRBV10-3 to TRBJ1-6; D is uncertain. The CDR3 has 12 amino acids. Trimming took off 1 base at V and 13 bases at J, with 8 bases between the two ends. Germline-derived CDR1 and CDR2 are ENHRY and SYGVKD.

As for this clone: The same CDR3 arises from other DNA sequences in this sample as well. This chain connects TRBV9 to TRBJ2-1; possible D gene TRBD2, 6 bases. Trimming took 0 bases from V and 3 from J, leaving 10 bases between them. The CDR3 has 15 residues. Germline CDR1 and CDR2: SGDLS and YYNGEE. The CDR3 region is CASSVGPGGYNEQFF. CDR3 sequence (DNA): TGTGCCAGCAGCGTAGGCCCCGGGGGCTACAATGAGCAGTTCTTC.

The chain joins TRBV5-6 to TRBJ2-1; D unclear. The CDR3 has 15 amino acids. Germline assignment: CDR1 SGHDT and CDR2 YYEEEE. V gave up 1 base and J gave up 8 bases, with 16 bases separating them. The DNA for the CDR3 is TGTGCCAGCAGCTTGAGTTGGAAGATGAGCGATGAGCAGTTCTTC. This translates into CASSLSWKMSDEQFF.

This clone was seen just once. The chain has TRBV11-2 and TRBJ2-7; the D call may be TRBD1 or TRBD2 (5 bases each). This CDR3 comprises 17 residues. CDR1 is SGHAT and CDR2 is FQNNGV in the germline V gene. The V end lost 5 bases, the J end lost 3 bases, and 23 bases lay between the germline ends. CDR3 DNA: TGTGCCAGCAGCGCAAGTGATGGGGGACCGAGGAACTACGAGCAGTACTTC. Translated, it gives CASSASDGGPRNYEQYF.

In this sample, this clone turned up once. The V gene is TRBV6-4, the J gene TRBJ2-1, with 12 bases that match TRBD2. Trimming cost V 4 bases and J 0 bases; bases outside gene matches: 7. Germline V lookup: CDR1 MRHNA, CDR2 SNTAGT. CDR3 size: 18 residues. DNA for the CDR3: TGTGCCAGCAGTGGTGGTCTAGCGGGGGGGAGCTCCTACAATGAGCAGTTCTTC. Translation: CASSGGLAGGSSYNEQFF.